Each of the 5 T cell receptor beta chains below was sequenced from the same sample in a study of blood T cell repertoires in COVID-19. Sequencing was performed with immunoSEQ multiplex PCR; in TCRdb, only in-frame clones are kept and a portion is missing. Here the sample spans 18,000 or so clones, 75% to 90% being singletons. Sample: peripheral blood. Receptor source: a man aged 55-75 years with active COVID-19.

This clone showed up just once. The chain joins TRBV6-5 to TRBJ2-3; D uncertain. Per germline, CDR1 MNHEY and CDR2 SVGAGI. The CDR3 is 13 residues long. The V gene lost 6 bases and the J gene lost 0 bases, with 7 bases spanning the gap. The CDR3 sequence: CASRLRSTDTQYF. The CDR3 nucleotides read TGTGCCAGCAGACTCCGGAGCACAGATACGCAGTATTTT.

J is TRBJ1-2 and V is TRBV4-3; D not certain. The CDR3 consists of 13 residues. Per the germline V gene, CDR1 is LGHNA and CDR2 is YSLEER. Trimming shortened V by 2 bases and J by 8 bases, and 12 bases separated the two germline ends. The CDR3 region is CASSQPNAGGYTF. As DNA, the CDR3 is TGCGCCAGCAGCCAACCCAACGCGGGGGGCTACACCTTC.

V is TRBV5-5 and J is TRBJ2-7, with 8 positions matching TRBD1. The germline V gene has CDR1 SGHKS and CDR2 YYEKEE (reference sequence). V was pared by 1 base and J by 3 bases, with 6 bases of the junction left unmatched. CDR3 size: 15 residues. Here the CDR3 DNA reads TGTGCCAGCAGCTTGTCGGACAGGGTTGACTACGAGCAGTACTTC. Translated: CASSLSDRVDYEQYF.

The chain links TRBV5-6 to TRBJ2-3; TRBD1 agrees at 7 bases. Trimming removed 0 bases from V and 5 bases from J; junction bases left unmatched: 6. Germline V gene sequence: CDR1 SGHDT, CDR2 YYEEEE. This CDR3 contains 15 residues. The CDR3 sequence: CASSLGGGAKDTQYF. In DNA, the CDR3 is TGTGCCAGCAGCTTGGGAGGGGGCGCGAAAGATACGCAGTATTTT.

The chain joins TRBV7-2 to TRBJ1-1; D is unclear. The CDR3 consists of 13 residues. Germline CDR1 reads SGHTA; CDR2 reads FQGNSA. Trimming pared 7 bases from V and 5 bases from J, leaving 14 bases between. CDR3 in amino acids: CASINWGETEAFF. As DNA, the CDR3 is TGTGCCAGCATCAACTGGGGAGAGACTGAAGCTTTCTTT.